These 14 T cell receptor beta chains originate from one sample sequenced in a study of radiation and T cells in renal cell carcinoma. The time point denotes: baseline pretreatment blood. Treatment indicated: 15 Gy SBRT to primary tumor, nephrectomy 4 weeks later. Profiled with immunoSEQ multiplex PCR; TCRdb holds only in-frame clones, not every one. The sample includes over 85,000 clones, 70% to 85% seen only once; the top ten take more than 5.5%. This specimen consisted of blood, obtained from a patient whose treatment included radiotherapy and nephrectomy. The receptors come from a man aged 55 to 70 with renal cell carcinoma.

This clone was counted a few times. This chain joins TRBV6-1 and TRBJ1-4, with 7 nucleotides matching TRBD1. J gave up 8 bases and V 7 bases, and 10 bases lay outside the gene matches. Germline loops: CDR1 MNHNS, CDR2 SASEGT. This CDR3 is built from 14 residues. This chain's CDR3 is CASTKGGLGEKLFF. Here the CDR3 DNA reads TGTGCCAGCACCAAAGGGGGCTTAGGGGAAAAACTGTTTTTT.

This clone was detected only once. Written as DNA, the CDR3 is TGTGCCAGCAGTTCGGACCGTGGGCTCTATGGCTACACCTTC. Residues: CASSSDRGLYGYTF. The chain links TRBV6-6 to TRBJ1-2; D is uncertain. The CDR3 sequence is 14 residues long. V was shortened by 4 bases and J by 4 bases, with 13 bases between the two germline ends. From germline, CDR1 is MNHNY and CDR2 SVGAGI (reference sequence).

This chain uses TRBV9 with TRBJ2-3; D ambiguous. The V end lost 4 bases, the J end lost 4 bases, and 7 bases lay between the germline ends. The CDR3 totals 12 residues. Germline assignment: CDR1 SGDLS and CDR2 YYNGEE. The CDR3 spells CASSQKADTQYF. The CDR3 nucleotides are TGTGCCAGCAGCCAGAAGGCAGATACGCAGTATTTT.

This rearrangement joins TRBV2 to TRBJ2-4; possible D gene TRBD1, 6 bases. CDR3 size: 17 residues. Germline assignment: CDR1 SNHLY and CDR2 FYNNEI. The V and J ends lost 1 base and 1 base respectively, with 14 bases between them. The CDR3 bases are TGTGCCAGCAGTGAAGTCCTGGGGGCGGCTGCCAAAAACATTCAGTACTTC. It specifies CASSEVLGAAAKNIQYF.

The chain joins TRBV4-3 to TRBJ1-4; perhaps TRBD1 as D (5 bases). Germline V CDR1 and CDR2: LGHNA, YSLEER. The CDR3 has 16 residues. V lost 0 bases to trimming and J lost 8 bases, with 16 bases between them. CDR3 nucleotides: TGCGCCAGCAGCCAAGATTCGGGGGAGTACGGGGAAAAACTGTTTTTT. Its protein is CASSQDSGEYGEKLFF.

The CDR3 nucleotides read TGTGCCAGCAGCTACCGGGACAGGGGTTTCGGGCTCGGTGAGCAGTTCTTC. Protein product: CASSYRDRGFGLGEQFF. V and J are TRBV5-6 and TRBJ2-1; 10 bases are a match to TRBD1. This CDR3 is built from 17 residues. V lost 3 bases, J lost 9 bases, and 15 bases stayed unmatched. The germline CDR1 and CDR2 sequences are SGHDT and YYEEEE.

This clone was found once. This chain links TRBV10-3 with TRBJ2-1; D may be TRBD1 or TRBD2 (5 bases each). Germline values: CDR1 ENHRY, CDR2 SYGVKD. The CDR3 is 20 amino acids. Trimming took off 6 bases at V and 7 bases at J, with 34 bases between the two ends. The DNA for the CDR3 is TGTGCCATCAGAGAATCCGGGACCCGAGGCGCTAGCAGGTTTTTGAATGAGCAGTTCTTC. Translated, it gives CAIRESGTRGASRFLNEQFF.

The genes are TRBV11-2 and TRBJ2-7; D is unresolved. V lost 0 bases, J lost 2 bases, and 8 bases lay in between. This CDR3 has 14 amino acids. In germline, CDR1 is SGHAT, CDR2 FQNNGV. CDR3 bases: TGTGCCAGCAGCTTAGATCGATTAGCCTACGAGCAGTACTTC. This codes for CASSLDRLAYEQYF.

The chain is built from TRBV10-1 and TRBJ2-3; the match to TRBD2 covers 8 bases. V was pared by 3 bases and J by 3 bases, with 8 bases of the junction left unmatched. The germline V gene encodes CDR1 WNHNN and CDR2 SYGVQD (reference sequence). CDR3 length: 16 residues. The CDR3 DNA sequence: TGCGCCAGCAGTGATCGGACTAGCTTAGGGACAGATACGCAGTATTTT. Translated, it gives CASSDRTSLGTDTQYF.

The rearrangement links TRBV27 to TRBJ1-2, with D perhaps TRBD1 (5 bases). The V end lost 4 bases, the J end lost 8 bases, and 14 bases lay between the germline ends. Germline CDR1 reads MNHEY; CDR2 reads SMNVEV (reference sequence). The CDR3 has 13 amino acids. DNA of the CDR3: TGTGCCAGCAGTTCCCAGGGCTTCGGGGGCTACACCTTC. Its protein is CASSSQGFGGYTF.

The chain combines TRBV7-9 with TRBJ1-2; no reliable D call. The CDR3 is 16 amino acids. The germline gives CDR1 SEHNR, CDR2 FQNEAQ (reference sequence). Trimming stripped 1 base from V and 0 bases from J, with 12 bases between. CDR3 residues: CASSLVGNGANYGYTF. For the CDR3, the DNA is TGTGCCAGCAGCTTAGTCGGTAATGGGGCTAACTATGGCTACACCTTC.

The CDR3 region has the DNA TGTGCCAGCAGCGTAGCTGGACTAGCGGGAGTGTACGAGCAGTACTTC. It is translated as CASSVAGLAGVYEQYF. The chain carries TRBV9 and TRBJ2-7; TRBD2 aligns across 13 bases. V trimming: 0 bases; J trimming: 4 bases; junction bases outside the gene matches: 4. Germline V gene data show CDR1 as SGDLS and CDR2 as YYNGEE. The CDR3 is made up of 16 amino acids.

The CDR3 DNA reads TGTGCCAGCAGCCAAGCGGGGGCTAGCGGTTCCTACGAGCAGTACTTC. As protein: CASSQAGASGSYEQYF. The genes are TRBV14 and TRBJ2-7, with D tentatively TRBD2 (7 bases). This CDR3 is 16 amino acids long. Trimming pared 1 base from V and 1 base from J, leaving 14 bases between. The germline V gene encodes CDR1 SGHDN and CDR2 FVKESK.

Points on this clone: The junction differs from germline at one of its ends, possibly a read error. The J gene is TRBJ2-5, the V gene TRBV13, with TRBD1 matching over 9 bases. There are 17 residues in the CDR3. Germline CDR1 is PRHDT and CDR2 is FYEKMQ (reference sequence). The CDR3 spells CASSLGAGTGQGETQYF. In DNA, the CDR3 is TGTGCCAGCAGTTTAGGTGCCGGGACAGGGCAGGGGGAGACCCAGTACTTC.